Following are 14 T cell receptor beta chains from one sample sequenced in a study of blood T cell repertoires in COVID-19. The repertoire was sequenced with immunoSEQ multiplex PCR; TCRdb's copy has only in-frame clones and lacks some. Of tens of thousands of clones in the sample, roughly 74% were seen once. The sequenced sample consisted of peripheral blood. The receptor source for this set is an older man with COVID-19, enrolled during active disease.

This clone was observed a single time. V usage is TRBV27 and J usage is TRBJ2-2; tentative D call: TRBD2 (6 bases). Germline V CDR1 and CDR2: MNHEY, SMNVEV (reference sequence). The CDR3 extends over 15 amino acids. With 5 bases removed from V and 5 bases from J, the gap between germline ends came to 15 bases. CDR3: CASSASGGGTGELFF. In DNA form, the CDR3 reads TGTGCCAGCAGTGCCTCTGGGGGAGGAACCGGGGAGCTGTTTTTT.

This clone was found many times. The chain combines TRBV3-1 (or the pseudogene TRBV3-2) with TRBJ2-7; D is perhaps TRBD1 (5 bases). Germline lookup yields CDR1 LGHDT and CDR2 YNNKEL (reference sequence). This CDR3 is 17 amino acids long. V was clipped by 0 bases and J by 3 bases, with 18 bases between them. The CDR3: CASSQDQGLPPYYEQYF. In nucleotides, the CDR3 is TGTGCCAGCAGCCAAGATCAGGGCCTCCCCCCCTACTACGAGCAGTACTTC.

The chain employs TRBV5-6 and TRBJ1-2; tentative D call: TRBD1 (6 bases). Deletions cut 4 bases from V and 1 base from J, with 14 bases between. The CDR3 has 15 amino acids. Germline assignment: CDR1 SGHDT and CDR2 YYEEEE. The CDR3 protein is CASSDRRPINYGYTF. The CDR3 DNA reads as TGTGCCAGCAGCGACAGGAGACCCATTAACTATGGCTACACCTTC.

This clone was counted ten times or more. This chain uses TRBV4-1 with TRBJ2-7, with TRBD2 matching 9 bases. The germline V gene has CDR1 MGHRA and CDR2 YSYEKL. This CDR3 comprises 15 residues. Trimming took 1 base from V and 3 from J; bases not matched to a gene: 4. CDR3 in amino acids: CASSQGTSDLYEQYF. The CDR3 coding sequence is TGCGCCAGCAGCCAAGGGACTAGCGACCTCTACGAGCAGTACTTC.

This clone was observed a few times. This chain connects TRBV27 to TRBJ2-7; 9 bases line up with TRBD2. Germline V gives CDR1 MNHEY, CDR2 SMNVEV (reference sequence). J lost 3 bases, V lost 5 bases, and 5 bases had no gene match. The CDR3 consists of 14 residues. The CDR3 loop reads CASSAGLALYEQYF. The CDR3 nucleotides read TGTGCCAGCAGTGCGGGACTAGCCCTCTACGAGCAGTACTTC.

The chain couples TRBV10-2 to TRBJ2-7, with D perhaps matching TRBD1 (7 bases). V was shortened by 2 bases and J by 7 bases, with 15 bases between the two germline ends. The CDR3 covers 14 residues. Germline assignment: CDR1 WSHSY and CDR2 SAAADI. The CDR3: CASSEAEGAREQYF. The CDR3 DNA is TGCGCCAGCAGTGAGGCGGAGGGGGCGCGAGAGCAGTACTTC.

The chain joins TRBV7-2 to TRBJ2-1; D unresolved. This CDR3 is built from 15 residues. V dropped 5 bases and J dropped 0 bases, with 11 bases sitting between them. In germline, CDR1 is SGHTA, CDR2 FQGNSA. The CDR3 reads CASSPYSYSYNEQFF. The CDR3, as DNA: TGTGCCAGCAGCCCCTACAGTTACTCCTACAATGAGCAGTTCTTC.

This chain's CDR3 is CASRGSGGRLSYEQYF. The DNA for the CDR3 is TGTGCCAGCAGGGGTAGCGGGGGGCGACTCTCCTACGAGCAGTACTTC. The V gene is TRBV11-2, the J gene TRBJ2-7, with 10 bases identical to TRBD2. The V gene end was trimmed by 6 bases and the J gene end by 0 bases; junction bases not matched to a gene: 8. Looked up from germline, CDR1 is SGHAT and CDR2 is FQNNGV. This CDR3 region has 16 residues. The full variable domain, completed using reference TRBV11-2 and TRBJ2-7, is EAGVAQSPRYKIIEKRQSVAFWCNPISGHATLYWYQQILGQGPKLLIQFQNNGVVDDSQLPKDRFSAERLKGVDSTLKIQPAKLEDSAVYLCASRGSGGRLSYEQYFGPGTRLTVT.

The genes are TRBV6-5 and TRBJ1-1; 8 bases match TRBD1. The germline CDR1 and CDR2 sequences are MNHEY and SVGAGI. The CDR3 length is 14 residues. V lost 5 bases, J lost 1 base, and 3 bases stayed unmatched. The DNA of the CDR3 is TGTGCCAGCAGTACAGGACAGGGGAACACTGAAGCTTTCTTT. Amino acids: CASSTGQGNTEAFF.

The J gene is TRBJ2-2, the V gene TRBV6-6; possible D gene TRBD2, 5 bases. The CDR3 has 14 amino acids. The germline gives CDR1 MNHNY, CDR2 SVGAGI (reference sequence). Trimming took 0 bases from V and 3 from J, leaving 5 bases between them. The CDR3 DNA sequence: TGTGCCAGCAGTTACTCCGGGGACACCGGGGAGCTGTTTTTT. Protein: CASSYSGDTGELFF.

CDR3: CASSPRGKEANVLTF. The DNA of the CDR3 is TGTGCCAGCTCCCCTCGGGGGAAGGAGGCCAACGTCCTGACTTTC. The gene calls are TRBV6-5 and TRBJ2-6, with D tentatively TRBD2 (6 bases). The germline V gene encodes CDR1 MNHEY and CDR2 SVGAGI. The CDR3 covers 15 residues. Trimming pared 8 bases from V and 6 bases from J, leaving 17 bases between.

V usage is TRBV5-1 and J usage is TRBJ1-1, with D unclear. CDR1 and CDR2 from the germline V gene are SGHRS and YFSETQ. Between the trimmed V and J ends, which lost 5 bases and 2 bases, there was a span of 10 bases. This CDR3 comprises 13 residues. This CDR3 is CASRRSFNTEAFF. The CDR3 DNA sequence: TGCGCCAGCAGACGGTCCTTTAACACTGAAGCTTTCTTT. The full variable domain, rest sourced from reference TRBV5-1 and TRBJ1-1, is KAGVTQTPRYLIKTRGQQVTLSCSPISGHRSVSWYQQTPGQGLQFLFEYFSETQRNKGNFPGRFSGRQFSNSRSEMNVSTLELGDSALYLCASRRSFNTEAFFGQGTRLTVV.

The chain employs TRBV6-1 and TRBJ2-7; D is uncertain. There are 13 residues in the CDR3. The V end was cut by 2 bases, the J end by 6 bases, with 11 bases between. Germline CDR1 reads MNHNS; CDR2 reads SASEGT. The CDR3 region has the DNA TGTGCCAGCAGTGAATTGGCAGAATCCGAGCAGTACTTC. It translates to CASSELAESEQYF.

This rearrangement joins TRBV7-9 to TRBJ2-5, with a possible D match to TRBD2 (5 bases). In germline, CDR1 is SEHNR, CDR2 FQNEAQ (reference sequence). The V gene lost 5 bases and the J gene lost 0 bases, with 19 bases spanning the gap. This CDR3 region has 17 residues. CDR3 loop: CASSLKARGAYQETQYF. The CDR3 DNA follows: TGTGCCAGCAGCCTCAAAGCTCGGGGTGCGTACCAAGAGACCCAGTACTTC.